Below are 23 T cell receptor beta chains sequenced from a single sample in a study of cytomegalovirus exposure and HLA in healthy donors (dated by TCRdb to about 2017). Libraries were built with the immunoSEQ multiplex PCR assay. The multiplex PCR relied on a mix of 60 forward primers for TCR Vbeta segments and 13 reverse primers for TCR Jbeta segments. As stored in TCRdb, this immuneACCESS dataset retains in-frame rearrangements with V and J assigned. A fraction of the clones does not appear; measured against another copy, unresolved V genes explain less than half of the discrepancy, and the remainder lacks a known reason. This sample gives approximately 140,000 clones in total; around 79% of them show up just once. Of the sample, approximately 3% falls within the top ten clones. Sequenced: PBMCs. The receptors come from a female donor in good health and CMV-seronegative.

Regarding this clone: An end of the junction does not agree with germline; a read error may underlie this. The rearrangement joins TRBV6-6 to TRBJ2-5; D gene unclear. Germline-derived CDR1 and CDR2 are MNHNY and SVGAGI (reference sequence). CDR3 length: 11 amino acids. In nucleotides, the CDR3 is TGTGCCACCAGTCCACAAGAGACCCAGTACTTC. Residues: CATSPQETQYF.

CDR3 sequence reads: CASSQGPEQFF. In DNA form, the CDR3 reads TGCGCCAGCAGCCAAGGGCCAGAGCAGTTCTTC. V and J are TRBV4-3 and TRBJ2-1; D not certain. In germline, CDR1 is LGHNA, CDR2 YSLEER. Trimming removed 1 base from V and 10 bases from J, with 5 bases in between. The CDR3 sequence is 11 residues long.

CDR3 region: CASSVAEGPNTEAFF. As DNA, the CDR3 is TGTGCCAGCAGCGTAGCGGAGGGCCCAAACACTGAAGCTTTCTTT. This chain links TRBV9 with TRBJ1-1; no clear D gene. The germline V gene encodes CDR1 SGDLS and CDR2 YYNGEE. The CDR3 spans 15 residues. V shed 0 bases and J shed 2 bases, with 11 bases lying between them.

This chain joins TRBV4-3 and TRBJ2-1, with D possibly matching TRBD2 (6 bases). The CDR3 consists of 13 residues. Germline V CDR1 and CDR2: LGHNA, YSLEER. V dropped 5 bases and J dropped 8 bases, with 13 bases sitting between them. The CDR3: CASSSTSFDEQFF. CDR3 coding DNA: TGCGCCAGCAGCAGCACTAGCTTCGATGAGCAGTTCTTC.

This clone was counted a single time. The V call is TRBV29-1, the J call TRBJ1-1; D is possibly TRBD1 (6 bases). V shed 3 bases and J shed 1 base, with 9 bases lying between them. The CDR3 length is 13 residues. Germline loops: CDR1 SQVTM, CDR2 ANQGSEA. CDR3 nucleotides: TGCAGCGTTGACATGACAGGGAACACTGAAGCTTTCTTT. Protein product: CSVDMTGNTEAFF. Full variable domain (remainder filled in from reference TRBV29-1 and TRBJ1-1): SAVISQKPSRDICQRGTSLTIQCQVDSQVTMMFWYRQQPGQSLTLIATANQGSEATYESGFVIDKFPISRPNLTFSTLTVSNMSPEDSSIYLCSVDMTGNTEAFFGQGTRLTVV.

V and J are TRBV11-2 and TRBJ2-4, with no clear D. The V gene lost 5 bases and the J gene lost 11 bases, with 13 bases spanning the gap. The CDR3 is made up of 12 amino acids. Germline V gene lookup returns CDR1 SGHAT and CDR2 FQNNGV. For the CDR3, the DNA is TGTGCCAGCAGCCCTACCCAACGCCTTCAGTACTTC. Protein sequence: CASSPTQRLQYF.

The rearrangement links TRBV11-3 to TRBJ1-1; TRBD1 matches 7 bases. CDR1 SGHNT and CDR2 YENEEA come from the germline V gene. The CDR3 runs to 16 residues. Trimming at V came to 0 bases and at J to 3 bases, leaving 7 bases not matched to a gene. The CDR3 region is CASSLEPWQGDTEAFF. As DNA, the CDR3 is TGTGCCAGCAGCTTAGAACCTTGGCAGGGGGACACTGAAGCTTTCTTT.

The CDR3 is CASSLDGQGATGELFF. The CDR3 coding sequence is TGCGCCAGCAGCTTGGACGGACAGGGGGCCACCGGGGAGCTGTTTTTT. The V gene is TRBV5-1, the J gene TRBJ2-2; 11 bases line up with TRBD1. The V and J ends lost 0 bases and 4 bases, in that order; junction bases with no gene match: 2. CDR1 SGHRS and CDR2 YFSETQ come from the germline V gene. This CDR3 contains 16 residues.

This clone was seen just once. This chain uses TRBV27 with TRBJ2-1; the match to TRBD2 covers 11 bases. This CDR3 has 16 amino acids. Trimming took 3 bases from V and 2 from J; bases not matched to a gene: 3. CDR1 and CDR2 from the germline V gene are MNHEY and SMNVEV (reference sequence). The CDR3 DNA follows: TGTGCCAGCAGTTTTATAGCGGGAGGGCCCTACAATGAGCAGTTCTTC. This gives the protein CASSFIAGGPYNEQFF.

V is TRBV2 and J is TRBJ1-6; D remains ambiguous. The CDR3 runs 15 residues. CDR1 and CDR2 (germline): SNHLY, FYNNEI. The V and J ends lost 1 base and 5 bases respectively, with 9 bases between them. This chain's CDR3 is CASSEGAVNNSPLHF. The CDR3 DNA sequence: TGTGCCAGCAGTGAAGGGGCAGTCAATAATTCACCCCTCCACTTT.

This clone was detected once. V and J are TRBV14 and TRBJ2-1, with a tentative D call TRBD2 (6 bases). Germline loops: CDR1 SGHDN, CDR2 FVKESK. V dropped 4 bases and J dropped 9 bases, with 13 bases sitting between them. This CDR3 comprises 13 residues. CDR3 sequence reads: CASSLTSFTEQFF. CDR3 bases: TGTGCCAGCAGCCTTACTAGCTTTACTGAGCAGTTCTTC. Based on the CDR3 plus reference TRBV14 and TRBJ2-1, the full variable domain is EAGVTQFPSHSVIEKGQTVTLRCDPISGHDNLYWYRRVMGKEIKFLLHFVKESKQDESGMPNNRFLAERTGGTYSTLKVQPAELEDSGVYFCASSLTSFTEQFFGPGTRLTVL.

This chain uses TRBV7-8 with TRBJ2-3; 10 bases are shared with TRBD1. Germline CDR1 is SGHVS and CDR2 is FQNEAQ. The CDR3 has 16 residues. With V trimmed by 5 bases and J by 1 base, 6 bases remained unmatched. CDR3 sequence: CASSPRQGAGTDTQYF. DNA for the CDR3: TGTGCCAGCAGCCCCCGACAGGGGGCGGGCACAGATACGCAGTATTTT.

In this sample, this clone turned up a few times. The chain recombines TRBV29-1 with TRBJ2-4, with 8 bases matching TRBD1. This CDR3 region has 12 residues. The trim removed 7 bases at V and 6 bases at J, leaving 5 bases unmatched. Germline V CDR1 and CDR2: SQVTM, ANQGSEA. CDR3 protein: CSARQGTNIQYF. DNA of the CDR3: TGCAGCGCACGACAGGGGACAAACATTCAGTACTTC.

The chain joins TRBV7-9 to TRBJ1-1, with D possibly being TRBD1 (5 bases). Germline CDR1 reads SEHNR; CDR2 reads FQNEAQ (reference sequence). Trimming removed 1 base from V and 4 bases from J, with 13 bases in between. The CDR3 has 15 amino acids. The CDR3 nucleotides are TGTGCCAGCAGCTTAGTAGCGGGGGGGAGCACTGAAGCTTTCTTT. It is translated as CASSLVAGGSTEAFF.

The chain combines TRBV30 with TRBJ1-4, with a weak D call TRBD1 (5 bases). Germline CDR1 and CDR2: GTSNPN and SVGIG (reference sequence). V lost 0 bases, J lost 5 bases, and 22 bases lay in between. The length of the CDR3 is 18 residues. The CDR3: CAWSVRGDWEASNEKLFF. The CDR3 DNA follows: TGTGCCTGGAGTGTACGAGGGGACTGGGAAGCCTCGAATGAAAAACTGTTTTTT.

The CDR3 coding sequence is TGTGCCATCAGGGAGACAGCGAACACTGAAGCTTTCTTT. Protein product: CAIRETANTEAFF. This rearrangement joins TRBV10-3 to TRBJ1-1, with D possibly matching TRBD1 (5 bases). This CDR3 contains 13 residues. The ends were cut back, 6 bases at V and 1 base at J, with 9 bases in the middle. The V gene's germline CDR1 is ENHRY and CDR2 SYGVKD.

This clone was recorded a few times. The V and J genes are TRBV5-1 and TRBJ2-7, with TRBD1 matching 8 bases. The germline V gene has CDR1 SGHRS and CDR2 YFSETQ. This CDR3 is 13 amino acids long. Trimming took 4 bases from V and 3 from J; bases not matched to a gene: 3. In DNA form, the CDR3 reads TGCGCCAGCAGCCACGACAGGGGCTACGAGCAGTACTTC. Its translation is CASSHDRGYEQYF.

This chain uses TRBV9 with TRBJ2-1, with TRBD2 identical over 10 bases. Trimming removed 1 base from V and 7 bases from J; junction bases left unmatched: 5. This CDR3 is built from 15 residues. CDR1 is SGDLS and CDR2 is YYNGEE in the germline V gene. The CDR3 loop reads CASSVRAGGRNEQFF. The CDR3 nucleotides are TGTGCCAGCAGCGTAAGAGCGGGGGGGCGGAATGAGCAGTTCTTC.

The rearrangement uses TRBV18 and TRBJ1-2; 7 nucleotides align to TRBD1. The CDR3 has 15 amino acids. Germline V gene lookup returns CDR1 KGHSH and CDR2 LQKENI. The trim removed 3 bases at V and 8 bases at J, leaving 12 bases unmatched. The CDR3 is CASSPNRGWGDGYTF. The CDR3 region has the DNA TGTGCCAGCTCACCGAACAGGGGTTGGGGTGACGGCTACACCTTC.

This clone was detected only once. This chain uses TRBV7-8 with TRBJ1-2; D might be TRBD1 (6 bases). The germline V and J ends were trimmed by 4 bases and 4 bases, with 16 bases remaining between them. There are 15 residues in the CDR3. CDR1 is SGHVS and CDR2 is FQNEAQ in the germline V gene. In nucleotides, the CDR3 is TGTGCCAGCAGCTACCGGACAGAAACGACCTATGGCTACACCTTC. It yields the protein CASSYRTETTYGYTF.

J is TRBJ1-2 and V is TRBV5-6, with 10 bases matching TRBD1. J was trimmed by 0 bases and V by 5 bases; bases with no gene match: 1. This CDR3 has 14 amino acids. Germline CDR1 reads SGHDT; CDR2 reads YYEEEE. The CDR3 region has the DNA TGTGCCAGCAGAGGACAGGGGGCTAACTATGGCTACACCTTC. Amino acid sequence: CASRGQGANYGYTF.

This clone has a count of ten or more. The rearrangement joins TRBV6-5 to TRBJ1-2, with D possibly matching TRBD1 (6 bases). The length of the CDR3 is 14 residues. Germline assignment: CDR1 MNHEY and CDR2 SVGAGI. The V end was cut by 5 bases, the J end by 2 bases, with 12 bases between. The CDR3 sequence: CASSPGQNNYGYTF. The CDR3, as DNA: TGTGCCAGCAGTCCCGGACAGAACAACTATGGCTACACCTTC.

V gene TRBV10-1 combines with J gene TRBJ2-2, with a weak D call TRBD2 (5 bases). V lost 5 bases and J lost 8, with 12 bases in between. The CDR3 is 13 amino acids. Germline lookup yields CDR1 WNHNN and CDR2 SYGVQD (reference sequence). The CDR3 coding sequence is TGCGCCAGCAGTAAAGTAGGAGGTGGGGAGCTGTTTTTT. It codes for CASSKVGGGELFF.